This T cell receptor beta chain is drawn from a study of CD8 T cells in Susac syndrome. Reverse transcription of roughly 0.45 to 1 ug RNA used random hexamers. TCRdb used MiXCR to reprocess the immunoSEQ multiplex PCR reads, holding one entry per CDR3 protein. The sample shows some 100,000 distinct CDR3 sequences, about nine tenths of them seen only once. Germline values: CDR1 DFQATT, CDR2 SNEGSKA (reference sequence). V lost 3 bases to trimming and J lost 0 bases, with 8 bases between them. CDR3 length equals 14 residues. CD8+ and CD4+ T cells circulating in blood were sequenced for TCR beta. The rearrangement joins TRBV20-1 to TRBJ1-4; D is unclear. The sample taken for sequencing was CD8+ T cells from PBMCs. The source of this sequence is a human donor in good health. The CDR3 nucleotides read TGCAGTGCTAGGCTATCCCCAACTAATGAAAAACTGTTTTTT. This gives the protein CSARLSPTNEKLFF.